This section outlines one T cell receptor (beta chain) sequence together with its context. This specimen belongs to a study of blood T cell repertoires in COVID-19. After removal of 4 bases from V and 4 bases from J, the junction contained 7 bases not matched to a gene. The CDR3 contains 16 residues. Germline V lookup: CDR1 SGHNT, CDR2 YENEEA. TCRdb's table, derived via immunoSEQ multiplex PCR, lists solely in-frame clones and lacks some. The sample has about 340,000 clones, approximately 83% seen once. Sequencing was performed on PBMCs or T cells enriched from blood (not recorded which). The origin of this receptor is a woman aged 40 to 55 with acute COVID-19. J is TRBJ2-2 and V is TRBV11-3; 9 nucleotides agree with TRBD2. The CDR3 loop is CASSSRGGGGTGELFF. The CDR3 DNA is TGTGCCAGCAGCTCTCGCGGGGGGGGAGGCACCGGGGAGCTGTTTTTT.